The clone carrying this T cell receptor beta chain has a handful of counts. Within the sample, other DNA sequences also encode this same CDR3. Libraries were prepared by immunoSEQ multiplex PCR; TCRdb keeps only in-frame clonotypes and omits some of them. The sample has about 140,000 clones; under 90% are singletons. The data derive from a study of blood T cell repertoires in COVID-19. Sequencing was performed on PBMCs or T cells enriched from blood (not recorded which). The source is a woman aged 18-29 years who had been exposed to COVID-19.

Here the CDR3 reads CASSLGTEETQYF. CDR3 sequence (DNA): TGCGCCAGCAGCCTGGGGACAGAAGAGACCCAGTACTTC. The J gene is TRBJ2-5, the V gene TRBV5-1, with 7 bases aligning to TRBD1. The CDR3 length is 13 residues. V shed 4 bases and J 3 bases; nucleotides not matched to a gene: 3. Per germline, CDR1 SGHRS and CDR2 YFSETQ.